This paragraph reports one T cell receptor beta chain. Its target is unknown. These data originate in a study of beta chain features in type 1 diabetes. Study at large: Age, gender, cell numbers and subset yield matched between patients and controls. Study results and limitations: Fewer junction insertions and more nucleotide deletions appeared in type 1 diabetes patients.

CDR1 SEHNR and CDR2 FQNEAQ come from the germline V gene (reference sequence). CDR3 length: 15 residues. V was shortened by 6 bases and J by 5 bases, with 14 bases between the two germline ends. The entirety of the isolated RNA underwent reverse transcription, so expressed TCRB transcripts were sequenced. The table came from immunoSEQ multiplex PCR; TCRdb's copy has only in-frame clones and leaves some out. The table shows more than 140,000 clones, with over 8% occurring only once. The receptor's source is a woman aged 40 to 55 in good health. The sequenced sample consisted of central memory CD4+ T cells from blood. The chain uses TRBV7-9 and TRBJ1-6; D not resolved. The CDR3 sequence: CASRREAADNSPLHF. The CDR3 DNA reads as TGTGCCAGCAGAAGGGAGGCGGCGGATAATTCACCCCTCCACTTT.